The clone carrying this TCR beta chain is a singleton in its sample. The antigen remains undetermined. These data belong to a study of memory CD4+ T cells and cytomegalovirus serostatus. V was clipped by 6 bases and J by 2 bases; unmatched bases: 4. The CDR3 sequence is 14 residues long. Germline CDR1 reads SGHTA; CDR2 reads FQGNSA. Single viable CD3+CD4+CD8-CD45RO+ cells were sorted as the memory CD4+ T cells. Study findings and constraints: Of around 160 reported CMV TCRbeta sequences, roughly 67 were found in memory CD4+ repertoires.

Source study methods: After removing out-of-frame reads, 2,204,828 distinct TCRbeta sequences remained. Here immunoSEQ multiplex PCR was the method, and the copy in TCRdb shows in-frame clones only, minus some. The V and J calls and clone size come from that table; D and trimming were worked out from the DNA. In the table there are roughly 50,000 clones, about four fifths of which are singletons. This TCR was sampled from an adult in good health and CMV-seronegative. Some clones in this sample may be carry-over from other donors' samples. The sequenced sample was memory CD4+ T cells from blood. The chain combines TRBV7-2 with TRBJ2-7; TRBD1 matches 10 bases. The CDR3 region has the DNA TGTGCCAGCAGATCCGGGACAGGGGCCTACGAGCAGTACTTC. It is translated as CASRSGTGAYEQYF.